These 26 T cell receptor beta chains came from one sample sequenced in a study of T cell changes during pregnancy in multiple sclerosis. Here immunoSEQ multiplex PCR was the method, and the copy in TCRdb shows in-frame clones only, minus some. The sample includes more than 60,000 clones, 90% to 95% of them seen just once. Sequences were derived from peripheral blood, sampled before pregnancy. Receptors were obtained from a female donor with multiple sclerosis, enrolled in a pregnancy study.

The chain combines TRBV6-6 with TRBJ2-2; D may be TRBD1 (6 bases). The CDR3 runs to 15 residues. V lost 6 bases and J 1 base, leaving 12 bases between the germline ends. Germline CDR1 and CDR2: MNHNY and SVGAGI (reference sequence). CDR3 nucleotide sequence: TGTGCCAGCAGCCCCAAGGACAGGAACACCGGGGAGCTGTTTTTT. This sequence encodes CASSPKDRNTGELFF.

For this clone: The identical CDR3 is also encoded by other nucleotide sequences in the sample. CDR3 nucleotide sequence: TGCAGCGCAGCCGACAGGGGACTTTACGAGCAGTACTTC. Translating it yields CSAADRGLYEQYF. This sequence joins TRBV29-1 and TRBJ2-7, with 8 bases that match TRBD1. This CDR3 spans 13 amino acids. With V trimmed by 7 bases and J by 4 bases, 9 bases remained unmatched. CDR1 and CDR2 (germline): SQVTM, ANQGSEA.

The V call is TRBV5-6, the J call TRBJ1-4, with 7 bases lining up with TRBD1. The trim removed 3 bases at V and 7 bases at J, leaving 6 bases unmatched. The germline V gene has CDR1 SGHDT and CDR2 YYEEEE. The CDR3 loop spans 14 amino acids. CDR3 sequence reads: CASSSGTEGEKLFF. In DNA form, the CDR3 reads TGTGCCAGCAGCTCCGGGACAGAAGGTGAAAAACTGTTTTTT.

This clone came up once. The V gene is TRBV5-4, the J gene TRBJ2-1; D unclear. V was shortened by 0 bases and J by 6 bases, with 4 bases between the two germline ends. Germline V gene sequence: CDR1 SGHNT, CDR2 YYREEE (reference sequence). The CDR3 covers 12 residues. CDR3 in DNA: TGTGCCAGCAGCTTGGGGAGCAATGAGCAGTTCTTC. This encodes CASSLGSNEQFF.

In this sample, this clone turned up once. The chain uses TRBV10-3 and TRBJ2-3, with TRBD2 matching 12 bases. Germline values: CDR1 ENHRY, CDR2 SYGVKD. Germline trimming cut 3 bases from V and 2 bases from J; bases unmatched to any gene: 9. There are 18 residues in the CDR3. The CDR3 is CAISDPGGLAGTTDTQYF. The DNA of the CDR3 is TGTGCCATCAGTGACCCTGGGGGACTAGCGGGCACCACAGATACGCAGTATTTT.

CDR3 in DNA: TGTGCCAGCTCTCGGACACGAAACACCGGGGAGCTGTTTTTT. Translating gives CASSRTRNTGELFF. The V call is TRBV18, the J call TRBJ2-2; the D gene is possibly TRBD1 (5 bases). The CDR3 spans 14 residues. CDR1 is KGHSH, CDR2 LQKENI, per germline. V shed 6 bases and J shed 2 bases, with 10 bases lying between them.

The chain has TRBV7-2 and TRBJ1-5; TRBD1 might be the D (5 bases). Germline CDR1 is SGHTA and CDR2 is FQGNSA. V was clipped by 2 bases and J by 6 bases, with 11 bases between them. This CDR3 has 14 amino acids. CDR3 region: CASSLLGVGQPQHF. The CDR3 DNA is TGTGCCAGCAGCTTATTAGGGGTCGGTCAGCCCCAGCATTTT.

A few counts support this clone. CDR3 amino acids: CASSQVDILSYNEQFF. DNA of the CDR3: TGCGCCAGCAGCCAAGTGGACATTCTCTCCTACAATGAGCAGTTCTTC. V and J are TRBV4-1 and TRBJ2-1; a weak D match, TRBD1 (5 bases). V lost 1 base to trimming and J lost 0 bases, with 10 bases between them. The CDR3 loop spans 16 amino acids. CDR1 MGHRA and CDR2 YSYEKL come from the germline V gene.

The V gene is TRBV18, the J gene TRBJ2-4, with 7 bases lining up with TRBD2. Germline CDR1 reads KGHSH; CDR2 reads LQKENI. This CDR3 is 19 amino acids long. J lost 0 bases, V lost 3 bases, and 14 bases had no gene match. CDR3 bases: TGTGCCAGCTCACCCGCCTCCGAAGCGGGGTGGCCAGCCAAAAACATTCAGTACTTC. Amino acid sequence: CASSPASEAGWPAKNIQYF. Looking up the rest from reference TRBV18 and TRBJ2-4 gives the full variable domain: NAGVMQNPRHLVRRRGQEARLRCSPMKGHSHVYWYRQLPEEGLKFMVYLQKENIIDESGMPKERFSAEFPKEGPSILRIQQVVRGDSAAYFCASSPASEAGWPAKNIQYFGAGTRLSVL.

This chain joins TRBV13 and TRBJ1-2, with D possibly TRBD1 on 5 matching bases. The CDR3 sequence is 13 residues long. V was shortened by 6 bases and J by 6 bases, with 14 bases between the two germline ends. Germline V gene sequence: CDR1 PRHDT, CDR2 FYEKMQ (reference sequence). The CDR3 reads CASSSGRGNGYTF. DNA of the CDR3: TGTGCCAGCAGTTCGGGGCGGGGGAATGGCTACACCTTC.

The chain carries TRBV6-1 and TRBJ2-2, with 10 bases matching TRBD2. With V trimmed by 11 bases and J by 1 base, 4 bases remained unmatched. Per the germline V gene, CDR1 is MNHNS and CDR2 is SASEGT. The CDR3 loop spans 14 amino acids. The CDR3 is CAGLAGVNTGELFF. For the CDR3, the DNA is TGTGCCGGGCTAGCGGGGGTGAACACCGGGGAGCTGTTTTTT.

This clone showed up just once. This chain joins TRBV19 and TRBJ2-3; 9 nucleotides align to TRBD2. Germline V gene sequence: CDR1 LNHDA, CDR2 SQIVND (reference sequence). This CDR3 comprises 19 residues. V shed 5 bases, J shed 2 bases, and the junction held 17 bases outside the gene matches. As DNA, the CDR3 is TGTGCCAGTAGTGTTGGCGGGGGGGCCGATATTCCATTCACAGATACGCAGTATTTT. It is translated as CASSVGGGADIPFTDTQYF.

The rearrangement joins TRBV7-2 to TRBJ2-2, with TRBD1 matching over 8 bases. Germline V gene lookup returns CDR1 SGHTA and CDR2 FQGNSA. V gave up 5 bases and J gave up 3 bases; unmatched junction bases: 5. The CDR3 is 15 amino acids. CDR3 nucleotides: TGTGCCAGCAGCAGGAGACAGGGGTACACCGGGGAGCTGTTTTTT. It is translated as CASSRRQGYTGELFF.

The chain carries TRBV19 and TRBJ2-5, with D possibly TRBD2 on 7 matching bases. There are 13 residues in the CDR3. V was clipped by 5 bases and J by 5 bases, with 12 bases between them. Germline CDR1 and CDR2: LNHDA and SQIVND (reference sequence). The CDR3 sequence: CASSWEGGETQYF. CDR3 in DNA: TGTGCCAGTAGTTGGGAGGGGGGTGAGACCCAGTACTTC.

V gene TRBV4-2 combines with J gene TRBJ1-2; no firm D call. Trimming removed 0 bases from V and 2 bases from J, with 13 bases in between. The germline V gene encodes CDR1 LGHNA and CDR2 YNFKEQ. The CDR3 loop spans 16 amino acids. CDR3 nucleotide sequence: TGTGCCAGCAGCCAAGATATCATGGCTCTGAACTATGGCTACACCTTC. Translated: CASSQDIMALNYGYTF.

The V gene is TRBV6-1, the J gene TRBJ2-1; 9 positions agree with TRBD1. Germline trimming cut 6 bases from V and 4 bases from J; bases unmatched to any gene: 4. The CDR3 length is 14 residues. Germline values: CDR1 MNHNS, CDR2 SASEGT. The CDR3 here is CASSRTGDYNEQFF. CDR3 sequence (DNA): TGTGCCAGCAGCCGGACAGGGGATTACAATGAGCAGTTCTTC.

The chain links TRBV7-6 to TRBJ2-1; 11 nucleotides align to TRBD2. The length of the CDR3 is 15 residues. The V gene end was trimmed by 5 bases and the J gene end by 2 bases; junction bases not matched to a gene: 2. Per germline, CDR1 SGHVS and CDR2 FNYEAQ. In nucleotides, the CDR3 is TGTGCCAGCAGCCTTAGCGGGGGGGCCTACAATGAGCAGTTCTTC. It specifies CASSLSGGAYNEQFF.

The chain recombines TRBV19 with TRBJ2-4, with 9 bases aligning to TRBD1. Trimming at V came to 0 bases and at J to 2 bases, leaving 2 bases not matched to a gene. CDR1 is LNHDA and CDR2 is SQIVND in the germline V gene (reference sequence). CDR3 length: 16 amino acids. Here the CDR3 DNA reads TGTGCCAGTAGTATAGATGACAGGGGGACCAAAAACATTCAGTACTTC. It translates to CASSIDDRGTKNIQYF. Full variable domain (remainder filled in from reference TRBV19 and TRBJ2-4): DGGITQSPKYLFRKEGQNVTLSCEQNLNHDAMYWYRQDPGQGLRLIYYSQIVNDFQKGDIAEGYSVSREKKESFPLTVTSAQKNPTAFYLCASSIDDRGTKNIQYFGAGTRLSVL.

This clone was recorded only once. For the CDR3, the DNA is TGTGCCAGTAGTATAGGGGACAGGACCACTGAAGCTTTCTTT. Protein sequence: CASSIGDRTTEAFF. The chain employs TRBV19 and TRBJ1-1, with TRBD1 identical over 8 bases. This CDR3 has 14 residues. From germline, CDR1 is LNHDA and CDR2 SQIVND (reference sequence). After removal of 1 base from V and 4 bases from J, the junction contained 2 bases not matched to a gene.

The chain joins TRBV7-8 to TRBJ2-7, with 7 bases identical to TRBD2. Germline V gene lookup returns CDR1 SGHVS and CDR2 FQNEAQ. This CDR3 spans 15 amino acids. V gave up 6 bases and J gave up 2 bases; unmatched junction bases: 10. CDR3 in DNA: TGTGCCAGCAGTAAAGGGACTACCCGTACCTACGAGCAGTACTTC. Its protein product is CASSKGTTRTYEQYF.

The rearrangement uses TRBV7-2 and TRBJ2-5, with TRBD2 identical over 11 bases. The germline V gene has CDR1 SGHTA and CDR2 FQGNSA. The CDR3 consists of 17 residues. Trimming took 0 bases from V and 8 from J; bases not matched to a gene: 11. The CDR3 DNA is TGTGCCAGCAGCTTAGCGCCCCTAGCGGGGGGCCTAATCACCCAGTACTTC. Residues: CASSLAPLAGGLITQYF.

This clone has only one observation. The rearrangement joins TRBV6-5 to TRBJ2-7; weak D call: TRBD1 (6 bases). The CDR3 totals 13 residues. Looked up from germline, CDR1 is MNHEY and CDR2 is SVGAGI. Trimming took 5 bases from V and 3 from J, leaving 11 bases between them. Here the CDR3 reads CASSKGTIYEQYF. The CDR3 DNA reads TGTGCCAGCAGTAAGGGGACAATCTACGAGCAGTACTTC.

The chain employs TRBV6-4 and TRBJ2-5; D is perhaps TRBD2 (6 bases). Germline assignment: CDR1 MRHNA and CDR2 SNTAGT. Deletions cut 3 bases from V and 0 bases from J, with 11 bases between. This CDR3 spans 15 amino acids. This CDR3 reads CASSEPSAYQETQYF. For the CDR3, the DNA is TGTGCCAGCAGTGAGCCTAGCGCGTACCAAGAGACCCAGTACTTC.

CDR3 bases: TGTGCCAGCAGGGGGCCCCAATCGCAGCACAATGAGCAGTTCTTC. It yields the protein CASRGPQSQHNEQFF. V usage is TRBV6-6 and J usage is TRBJ2-1; weak D call: TRBD1 (5 bases). Germline loops: CDR1 MNHNY, CDR2 SVGAGI (reference sequence). With 6 bases removed from V and 5 bases from J, the gap between germline ends came to 17 bases. This CDR3 is 15 amino acids long.

The rearrangement links TRBV27 to TRBJ1-2; D unresolved. Germline V gives CDR1 MNHEY, CDR2 SMNVEV (reference sequence). This CDR3 is built from 16 residues. V dropped 8 bases and J dropped 1 base, with 20 bases sitting between them. This chain's CDR3 is CASSLRESRNNYGYTF. CDR3 nucleotide sequence: TGTGCCAGCTCCCTGAGGGAGTCTCGAAATAACTATGGCTACACCTTC.

The chain is built from TRBV7-2 and TRBJ2-5, with D maybe TRBD2 (6 bases). V was trimmed by 5 bases and J by 4 bases, leaving 17 bases between them. Germline V lookup: CDR1 SGHTA, CDR2 FQGNSA. The CDR3 covers 15 residues. CDR3 in amino acids: CASSDRRRGGETQYF. The CDR3 nucleotides read TGTGCCAGCAGCGATAGGAGGAGGGGTGGAGAGACCCAGTACTTC.